This T cell receptor beta chain was recovered during a study of control samples from healthy donors and cancer patients. The CDR3 covers 12 residues. Trimming left V 8 bases short and J 2 bases short, with 7 bases between. TCRdb keeps only in-frame clones here, not all; method: immunoSEQ multiplex PCR. Here the sample spans more than 75,000 clones, 70% to 80% being singletons. This clone has only a few counts. This TCR was recovered from a young woman in good health. J is TRBJ1-5 and V is TRBV12-3 or TRBV12-4; D not resolved. Input material: blood. The CDR3 loop is CASSRGNQPQHF. The CDR3 nucleotides read TGTGCCAGCTCCCGGGGCAATCAGCCCCAGCATTTT.